These 17 T cell receptor beta chains share one sample of origin, sequenced in a study of cytomegalovirus exposure and HLA in healthy donors. Primers for the PCR totalled 60 Vbeta and 13 Jbeta. Profiling relied on immunoSEQ multiplex PCR, and the TCRdb table lists in-frame clones only, not all of them. The data contain roughly 200,000 clones, 9.5% to 15% of them singletons. The sequenced material came from PBMCs. Receptors originate from a man aged 45-65 years in good health and CMV-seropositive.

V and J are TRBV28 and TRBJ1-1, with 7 nucleotides matching TRBD1. The CDR3 has 14 amino acids. J was trimmed by 1 base and V by 4 bases; bases with no gene match: 3. The germline V gene encodes CDR1 MDHEN and CDR2 SYDVKM. In DNA, the CDR3 is TGTGCCAGCAGTTCATACAGGGGGAACACTGAAGCTTTCTTT. Translating it yields CASSSYRGNTEAFF. The whole variable domain, remainder taken from reference TRBV28 and TRBJ1-1, is DVKVTQSSRYLVKRTGEKVFLECVQDMDHENMFWYRQDPGLGLRLIYFSYDVKMKEKGDIPEGYSVSREKKERFSLILESASTNQTSMYLCASSSYRGNTEAFFGQGTRLTVV.

This clone was counted a few times. V usage is TRBV28 and J usage is TRBJ1-5; TRBD1 matches at 7 bases. V dropped 6 bases and J dropped 0; count of bases not matched to a gene: 5. Germline V gene sequence: CDR1 MDHEN, CDR2 SYDVKM. CDR3 size: 15 residues. Here the CDR3 reads CASSLWDSSNQPQHF. CDR3 in DNA: TGTGCCAGCAGCCTATGGGACAGTAGCAATCAGCCCCAGCATTTT.

This chain links TRBV19 with TRBJ2-2, with 8 bases aligning to TRBD1. The CDR3 totals 14 residues. The germline V gene encodes CDR1 LNHDA and CDR2 SQIVND (reference sequence). Unmatched junction bases numbered 3, after V lost 5 bases and J lost 4 bases. The CDR3 sequence: CASSVRGRTGELFF. For the CDR3, the DNA is TGTGCCAGTAGTGTCAGGGGGCGCACCGGGGAGCTGTTTTTT.

The chain combines TRBV7-3 with TRBJ2-6; the D is unclear. Deletions cut 5 bases from V and 1 base from J, with 9 bases between. CDR1 and CDR2 (germline): SGHTA, FQGTGA. This CDR3 has 15 amino acids. The CDR3 DNA reads as TGTGCCAGCAGCCCCCCCGGTTCTGGGGCCAACGTCCTGACTTTC. Translating gives CASSPPGSGANVLTF.

This clone was observed a handful of times. Here the CDR3 reads CASSWDRVGDTQYF. CDR3 sequence (DNA): TGTGCCAGCAGCTGGGACAGGGTTGGAGATACGCAGTATTTT. V and J are TRBV13 and TRBJ2-3; 9 bases align to TRBD1. This CDR3 comprises 14 residues. V lost 4 bases and J lost 5; bases outside the gene matches: 4. Germline values: CDR1 PRHDT, CDR2 FYEKMQ (reference sequence).

Details on this clone: Mismatch with germline at one junction end may stem from a read error. V and J are TRBV5-6 and TRBJ2-3, with 14 nucleotides matching TRBD2. The CDR3 runs to 16 residues. Per germline, CDR1 SGHDT and CDR2 YYEEEE. The CDR3 DNA follows: TGTGCCAGCAGCCCTGGACTAGCGGGGGGCACGGATACGCAGTATTTT. It specifies CASSPGLAGGTDTQYF.

The rearrangement links TRBV11-2 to TRBJ2-7; D is perhaps TRBD2 (5 bases). The germline CDR1 and CDR2 sequences are SGHAT and FQNNGV. V shed 3 bases and J shed 8 bases, with 11 bases lying between them. The CDR3 extends over 12 amino acids. This CDR3 reads CASSFRGIKQYF. CDR3 nucleotide sequence: TGTGCCAGCAGCTTTCGGGGTATCAAGCAGTACTTC.

The gene calls are TRBV29-1 and TRBJ1-2; D is undetermined. The V gene lost 6 bases and the J gene lost 4 bases, with 15 bases spanning the gap. Germline assignment: CDR1 SQVTM and CDR2 ANQGSEA. The CDR3 runs to 13 residues. The CDR3: CSVIPGEGYGYTF. The CDR3 DNA follows: TGCAGCGTGATCCCCGGGGAGGGCTATGGCTACACCTTC.

The rearrangement joins TRBV14 to TRBJ2-3; perhaps TRBD1 as D (6 bases). The V gene lost 0 bases and the J gene lost 2 bases, with 12 bases spanning the gap. Germline V CDR1 and CDR2: SGHDN, FVKESK. This CDR3 spans 16 amino acids. CDR3 bases: TGTGCCAGCAGCCAAGATGTGAGGGGGAACACAGATACGCAGTATTTT. As protein: CASSQDVRGNTDTQYF.

The chain carries TRBV6-1 and TRBJ2-1; 7 nucleotides match TRBD1. V lost 6 bases to trimming and J lost 4 bases; unmatched junction nucleotides: 9. Germline V CDR1 and CDR2: MNHNS, SASEGT. This CDR3 has 15 residues. Here the CDR3 reads CASRPDRDPYNEQFF. CDR3 bases: TGTGCCAGCAGACCAGACAGGGACCCTTACAATGAGCAGTTCTTC.

The chain links TRBV30 to TRBJ2-7; 9 nucleotides line up with TRBD1. CDR3 length: 14 amino acids. With 5 bases clipped from V and 5 bases from J, the junction kept 10 bases outside the gene matches. The germline V gene has CDR1 GTSNPN and CDR2 SVGIG (reference sequence). CDR3 amino acids: CAWAPGQGLHEQYF. The CDR3 DNA follows: TGTGCCTGGGCACCGGGACAGGGTCTACACGAGCAGTACTTC.

V is TRBV18 and J is TRBJ2-2, with D possibly being TRBD1 (6 bases). V lost 3 bases, J lost 5 bases, and 10 bases lay in between. This CDR3 has 14 residues. Germline V gene lookup returns CDR1 KGHSH and CDR2 LQKENI. CDR3 sequence reads: CASSPDSRTGELFF. As DNA, the CDR3 is TGTGCCAGCTCACCGGACAGCCGGACCGGGGAGCTGTTTTTT.

J is TRBJ1-2 and V is TRBV19; 10 nucleotides agree with TRBD1. The CDR3 spans 18 residues. The J segment lost 3 bases and the V segment lost 5 bases, leaving 15 bases of the junction unmatched. From germline, CDR1 is LNHDA and CDR2 SQIVND (reference sequence). The CDR3 coding sequence is TGTGCCAGTAGTCGGAGCGGGGGACAGGGGTCCCACTACTATGGCTACACCTTC. Residues: CASSRSGGQGSHYYGYTF.

V is TRBV5-1 and J is TRBJ2-2, with 11 positions matching TRBD2. This CDR3 is built from 16 residues. CDR1 and CDR2 (germline): SGHRS, YFSETQ. Trimming removed 1 base from V and 6 bases from J; junction bases left unmatched: 5. The CDR3 DNA follows: TGCGCCAGCAGCTTGAAAACTAGCGGGGGTTCCGGGGAGCTGTTTTTT. It codes for CASSLKTSGGSGELFF.

This clone was seen a few times. The chain combines TRBV5-4 with TRBJ1-1, with 7 bases identical to TRBD1. J was trimmed by 3 bases and V by 4 bases; bases with no gene match: 9. The CDR3 length is 15 residues. CDR1 and CDR2 from the germline V gene are SGHNT and YYREEE (reference sequence). CDR3 sequence: CASSPRQGGDTEAFF. The CDR3 region has the DNA TGTGCCAGCAGCCCGAGACAGGGCGGGGACACTGAAGCTTTCTTT. Full variable domain (outside the CDR3, taken from reference TRBV5-4 and TRBJ1-1): ETGVTQSPTHLIKTRGQQVTLRCSSQSGHNTVSWYQQALGQGPQFIFQYYREEENGRGNFPPRFSGLQFPNYSSELNVNALELDDSALYLCASSPRQGGDTEAFFGQGTRLTVV.

V is TRBV5-1 and J is TRBJ2-7; 9 bases line up with TRBD2. This CDR3 is 13 amino acids long. With V trimmed by 0 bases and J by 6 bases, 1 base remained unmatched. The germline CDR1 and CDR2 sequences are SGHRS and YFSETQ. The CDR3 loop reads CASSLVAGAEQYV. In nucleotides, the CDR3 is TGCGCCAGCAGCTTGGTAGCGGGGGCCGAGCAGTACGTC.

This clone was seen a handful of times. The CDR3 reads CASSFDSSLGNTIYF. The CDR3 nucleotides read TGTGCCAGCAGCTTTGACAGTTCCTTGGGAAACACCATATATTTT. The chain recombines TRBV7-2 with TRBJ1-3; D perhaps matches TRBD1 (5 bases). Germline V gene lookup returns CDR1 SGHTA and CDR2 FQGNSA. The CDR3 totals 15 residues. The ends were cut back, 3 bases at V and 4 bases at J, with 13 bases in the middle.